The T cell receptor (beta chain) under discussion was sequenced for a study of blood T cell repertoires in COVID-19. Turning to the study itself: Sites across the United States, Italy and Spain contributed samples from acute and convalescent COVID-19.

As originally analysed: Reference gene primers were amplified, and this amplification served to estimate nucleated cell counts. Measured with immunoSEQ multiplex PCR; TCRdb has only the in-frame clones, and not every one. For V, J and clone size, that table is used; D and trimming come from the DNA. Counted here are 80,000 to 95,000 clones, less than 85% occurring once; the ten biggest clones make up roughly 40%. V was pared by 4 bases and J by 6 bases, with 6 bases of the junction left unmatched. The CDR3 runs 14 residues. Germline values: CDR1 LNHDA, CDR2 SQIVND (reference sequence). Material for sequencing was peripheral blood. This TCR came from an elderly man with acute or convalescent COVID-19. The chain employs TRBV19 and TRBJ1-5; 7 positions agree with TRBD1. The CDR3 spells CASSSMTGFQPQHF. The DNA for the CDR3 is TGTGCCAGTAGTAGCATGACAGGGTTTCAGCCCCAGCATTTT.